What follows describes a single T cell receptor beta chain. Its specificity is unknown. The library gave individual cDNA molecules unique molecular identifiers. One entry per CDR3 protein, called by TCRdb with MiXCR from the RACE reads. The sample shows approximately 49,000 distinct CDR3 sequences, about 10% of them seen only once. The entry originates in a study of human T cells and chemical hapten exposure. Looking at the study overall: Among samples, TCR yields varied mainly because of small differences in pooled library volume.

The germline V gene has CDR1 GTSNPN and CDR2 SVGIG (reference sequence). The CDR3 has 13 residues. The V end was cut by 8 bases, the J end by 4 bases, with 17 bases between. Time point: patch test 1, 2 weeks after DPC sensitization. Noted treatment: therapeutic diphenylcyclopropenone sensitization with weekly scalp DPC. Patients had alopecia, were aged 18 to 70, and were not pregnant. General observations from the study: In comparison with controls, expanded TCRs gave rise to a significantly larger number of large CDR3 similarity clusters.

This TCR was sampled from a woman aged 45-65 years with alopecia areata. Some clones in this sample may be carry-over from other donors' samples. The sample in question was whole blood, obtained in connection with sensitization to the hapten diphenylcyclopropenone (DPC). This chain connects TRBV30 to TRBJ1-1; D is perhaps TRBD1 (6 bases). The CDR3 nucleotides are TGTGCCAGGAAAAAACAGGGCGGCACTGAAGCTTTCTTT. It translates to CARKKQGGTEAFF.